This T cell receptor beta chain appears in the sequencing data of a study of T cell responses to AZD1222 COVID-19 vaccine. Profiling relied on immunoSEQ multiplex PCR, and the TCRdb table lists in-frame clones only, not all of them. Of approximately 150,000 clones listed, 70% to 90% are singletons. Germline CDR1 LNHDA, CDR2 SQIVND (reference sequence). V was clipped by 5 bases and J by 5 bases, with 18 bases between them. CDR3 length: 15 amino acids. This chain connects TRBV19 to TRBJ1-1, with a possible D match to TRBD1 (6 bases). The sequencing used peripheral blood, collected 28 days after the second AZD1222 dose. This receptor was obtained from an adult who received the AZD1222 COVID-19 vaccine. As DNA, the CDR3 is TGTGCCAGTAGTTGGAAGGGGGAGCTTGGGACTGAAGCTTTCTTT. Translation: CASSWKGELGTEAFF.